The present TCR beta chain was sequenced within a study of shared clonotypes between healthy human individuals. Overall study results and limits: Rarefaction indicated that sorted-subset sequencing remained incomplete although depth was large.

Points on this clone: Its antigen is not known.

Naive CD8 cells comprised CD45RO-negative, CCR7-positively selected cells, excluding terminally differentiated effector memory CD45RA+ cells. The method was immunoSEQ multiplex PCR; TCRdb's version includes in-frame clones alone and lacks a portion of them. The repertoire holds hundreds of thousands of clones, with approximately 92% as singletons. The sequenced sample consisted of naive CD8+ T cells sorted from blood. This clonotype was sampled from a young man in good health.

CDR3 in amino acids: CASQTSGSDNEQFF. In nucleotides, the CDR3 is TGTGCCAGCCAAACTAGCGGGAGTGACAATGAGCAGTTCTTC. The V and J genes are TRBV10-3 and TRBJ2-1; 11 nucleotides agree with TRBD2. The CDR3 extends over 14 amino acids. Germline V gives CDR1 ENHRY, CDR2 SYGVKD. V lost 10 bases and J lost 5; bases outside the gene matches: 7.